The clone carrying this T cell receptor (beta chain) has ten or more counts. The data stem from a study of T cells in Graves' hyperthyroidism and ophthalmopathy. Every diagnosis used clinical symptoms, serum thyroxine and TRAb, thyroid ultrasound and orbital computed tomography. Germline-derived CDR1 and CDR2 are LGHDT and YNNKEL (reference sequence). The trim removed 3 bases at V and 4 bases at J, leaving 16 bases unmatched. This CDR3 spans 18 amino acids. Amplification yielded TCR beta CDR3 regions, with RNA transcripts as the source. The HTBI primer set served for first-round RT-PCR of the TCR CDR3. A single record per CDR3 protein comes from TCRdb applying MiXCR to the multiplex PCR reads. This table has about 600,000 distinct CDR3 sequences, 11% to 15% appearing once.

Sequencing was done on a sample of blood. V usage is TRBV3-1 and J usage is TRBJ1-2; TRBD1 aligns across 8 bases. This receptor was identified in a woman under 30 with Graves' ophthalmopathy. CDR3 sequence reads: CASSHPLMTGVGSYGYTF. As DNA, the CDR3 is TGTGCCAGCAGCCATCCGCTAATGACAGGGGTAGGGTCCTATGGCTACACCTTC.